This T cell receptor beta chain was obtained from a study of T cell repertoires in cytomegalovirus infection. The overall study: The study used recently identified HLA-C-restricted and well-studied HLA-B-restricted CMV epitopes. CMV infection plus the matching HLA type was flagged by public TCR beta signatures. Findings and limits, study-wide: HLA-C-restricted, CMV-specific TCR beta clonotypes were dominant ex vivo. Based on cumulative public TCR beta family frequency, carriers of CMV plus the relevant HLA were identified.

MiXCR, applied by TCRdb to the reads, yields one record per CDR3 protein. The sample yields 95,000 to 120,000 distinct CDR3 sequences, over 30% seen once. The CDR3 runs 14 residues. Germline loops: CDR1 LNHDA, CDR2 SQIVND (reference sequence). V gave up 3 bases and J gave up 4 bases; unmatched junction bases: 2. This clonotype occurred a few times. What it recognizes is unknown. This sample comprised CD8+ T cells from cultured PBMCs, obtained from culture after CMV antigen stimulation. This TCR derives from a human donor in good health (CMV status not recorded). Some clones in this sample may be carry-over from other donors' samples. The V and J genes are TRBV19 and TRBJ1-1; 10 positions agree with TRBD1. This CDR3 reads CASSMWTGGTEAFF. For the CDR3, the DNA is TGTGCCAGTAGTATGTGGACAGGGGGCACTGAAGCTTTCTTT.